Following are 21 T cell receptor beta chains from one sample sequenced in a study of blood T cells in healthy people across ages. A second about 7 to 11 cycle PCR used barcoded and J-beta primers. TCRdb ran MiXCR on the 5' RACE reads and lists one entry per CDR3 protein. This table has about 640,000 distinct CDR3 sequences, about 53% appearing once. Sequenced sample: blood. These receptors all come from a man in his 60s in good health.

CDR3 in DNA: TGTGCCAGCAGGACGGCATCGAACACCGGGGAGCTGTTTTTT. Protein sequence: CASRTASNTGELFF. The V gene is TRBV2, the J gene TRBJ2-2; D is uncertain. The germline gives CDR1 SNHLY, CDR2 FYNNEI. CDR3 length equals 14 residues. Trimming removed 6 bases at V and 0 bases at J, with 8 bases between.

The V call is TRBV27, the J call TRBJ2-5; the match to TRBD1 covers 11 bases. Germline CDR1 reads MNHEY; CDR2 reads SMNVEV (reference sequence). The V gene end was trimmed by 5 bases and the J gene end by 5 bases; junction bases not matched to a gene: 7. CDR3 size: 15 residues. The CDR3 sequence is CASSEMGTGGETQYF. CDR3 sequence (DNA): TGTGCCAGCAGTGAGATGGGGACAGGGGGTGAGACCCAGTACTTC.

The V call is TRBV20-1, the J call TRBJ2-3, with D perhaps TRBD2 (5 bases). V was clipped by 0 bases and J by 2 bases, with 15 bases between them. This CDR3 is 16 amino acids long. Germline V CDR1 and CDR2: DFQATT, SNEGSKA (reference sequence). CDR3 nucleotide sequence: TGCAGTGCTAGAGAGGAAGCGGTCCGCAACACAGATACGCAGTATTTT. This translates into CSAREEAVRNTDTQYF.

The chain uses TRBV7-6 and TRBJ2-7; 8 bases are shared with TRBD2. Germline V gives CDR1 SGHVS, CDR2 FNYEAQ. This CDR3 region has 15 residues. Trimming removed 3 bases from V and 2 bases from J; junction bases left unmatched: 6. The CDR3 is CASSLEGSGAYEQYF. CDR3 DNA sequence: TGTGCCAGCAGCTTGGAGGGTAGCGGGGCCTACGAGCAGTACTTC.

There are a few counts of this clonotype. Compared with germline, one end of the junction differs, possibly owing to a read error. CDR3 nucleotide sequence: TGTGTCAGCAGTTACAGCGGCGGGGGGCAAGACGAGCAGTACTTC. It specifies CVSSYSGGGQDEQYF. The chain combines TRBV6-5 with TRBJ2-7; 8 bases are a match to TRBD2. Per the germline V gene, CDR1 is MNHEY and CDR2 is SVGAGI. There are 15 residues in the CDR3.

V is TRBV25-1 and J is TRBJ1-1, with 9 bases identical to TRBD1. V lost 6 bases, J lost 0 bases, and 8 bases stayed unmatched. Germline CDR1 MGHDK, CDR2 SYGVNS. The CDR3 totals 16 residues. The CDR3 protein is CASRADRGNMNTEAFF. In DNA form, the CDR3 reads TGTGCCAGCAGAGCGGACAGGGGCAACATGAACACTGAAGCTTTCTTT.

This clonotype was counted a single time. The chain combines TRBV20-1 with TRBJ2-1; D uncertain. Trimming took off 1 base at V and 9 bases at J, with 16 bases between the two ends. The CDR3 totals 14 residues. In germline, CDR1 is DFQATT, CDR2 SNEGSKA (reference sequence). CDR3 nucleotides: TGCAGTGCTAGAGTTAGGCAGGTTAGGTGTGAGCAGTTCTTC. Protein: CSARVRQVRCEQFF.

The rearrangement links TRBV25-1 to TRBJ1-4; 10 bases fit TRBD1. CDR3 size: 15 residues. After removal of 6 bases from V and 6 bases from J, the junction contained 7 bases not matched to a gene. Germline loops: CDR1 MGHDK, CDR2 SYGVNS. DNA for the CDR3: TGTGCCAGCAGCGCCGAGGGGACAGGGGATGAAAAACTGTTTTTT. Translated, it gives CASSAEGTGDEKLFF.

The gene calls are TRBV27 and TRBJ2-1, with TRBD2 identical over 10 bases. Trimming cost V 6 bases and J 9 bases; bases outside gene matches: 14. Germline CDR1 reads MNHEY; CDR2 reads SMNVEV (reference sequence). The CDR3 extends over 16 amino acids. The CDR3 loop reads CASSLLLGTSVGEQFF. CDR3 in DNA: TGTGCCAGCAGCCTCCTGCTTGGGACTAGCGTAGGTGAGCAGTTCTTC.

This chain connects TRBV9 to TRBJ2-3; D might be TRBD2 (6 bases). The ends were cut back, 0 bases at V and 2 bases at J, with 13 bases in the middle. The CDR3 extends over 16 amino acids. Germline loops: CDR1 SGDLS, CDR2 YYNGEE. CDR3 nucleotide sequence: TGTGCCAGCAGCGTAGCTAGCTCTAGCGTCACAGATACGCAGTATTTT. Translation: CASSVASSSVTDTQYF.

The gene calls are TRBV7-2 and TRBJ2-6, with D hard to call. Germline V gene lookup returns CDR1 SGHTA and CDR2 FQGNSA. The CDR3 spans 18 residues. Trimming removed 1 base from V and 1 base from J, with 14 bases in between. CDR3 bases: TGTGCCAGCAGCTTAGGAGGCGCGGCCGCGTCTGGGGCCAACGTCCTGACTTTC. Residues: CASSLGGAAASGANVLTF.

This clonotype has a handful of counts. The chain uses TRBV29-1 and TRBJ1-5; D might be TRBD1 (5 bases). This CDR3 region has 13 residues. V was pared by 6 bases and J by 5 bases, with 14 bases between. CDR1 and CDR2 from the germline V gene are SQVTM and ANQGSEA. The chain's CDR3 is CSVRDGLDQPQHF. CDR3 DNA: TGCAGCGTCCGGGACGGATTAGATCAGCCCCAGCATTTT.

The chain is built from TRBV10-2 and TRBJ2-7; 10 nucleotides line up with TRBD1. The CDR3 covers 16 residues. Looked up from germline, CDR1 is WSHSY and CDR2 is SAAADI. The trim removed 2 bases at V and 1 base at J, leaving 5 bases unmatched. The CDR3 DNA reads as TGCGCCAGCAGTGAGGGCGGACAGGGGGGTTCCTACGAGCAGTACTTC. This sequence encodes CASSEGGQGGSYEQYF.

J is TRBJ2-5 and V is TRBV9; no definite D call. The germline gives CDR1 SGDLS, CDR2 YYNGEE. With 4 bases removed from V and 0 bases from J, the gap between germline ends came to 7 bases. This CDR3 region has 13 residues. The CDR3 nucleotides read TGTGCCAGCAGCCCCCAGTACCAAGAGACCCAGTACTTC. It yields the protein CASSPQYQETQYF.

The J gene is TRBJ1-2, the V gene TRBV28, with no clear D. Germline V CDR1 and CDR2: MDHEN, SYDVKM. V lost 3 bases, J lost 12 bases, and 14 bases lay in between. The CDR3 is 12 residues long. Here the CDR3 reads CASSLATTGHTF. The CDR3 region has the DNA TGTGCCAGCAGTTTGGCGACAACGGGCCACACCTTC.

This rearrangement joins TRBV5-1 to TRBJ2-1; no clear D. Germline V gene data show CDR1 as SGHRS and CDR2 as YFSETQ. Between the trimmed V and J ends, which lost 4 bases and 3 bases, there was a span of 8 bases. The CDR3 spans 13 residues. This chain's CDR3 is CASSPRLYNEQFF. DNA for the CDR3: TGCGCCAGCAGCCCCCGCCTCTACAATGAGCAGTTCTTC.

The chain has TRBV28 and TRBJ2-7, with D unclear. The germline V gene encodes CDR1 MDHEN and CDR2 SYDVKM. This CDR3 comprises 14 residues. V gave up 3 bases and J gave up 5 bases, with 14 bases separating them. In DNA, the CDR3 is TGTGCCAGCAGTTTCGTGGCGGTTTTGGACGAGCAGTACTTC. Protein sequence: CASSFVAVLDEQYF. Supplemented by reference TRBV28 and TRBJ2-7, the full variable domain reads DVKVTQSSRYLVKRTGEKVFLECVQDMDHENMFWYRQDPGLGLRLIYFSYDVKMKEKGDIPEGYSVSREKKERFSLILESASTNQTSMYLCASSFVAVLDEQYFGPGTRLTVT.

The genes are TRBV2 and TRBJ2-1; 8 bases match TRBD1. This CDR3 has 15 amino acids. V lost 6 bases, J lost 2 bases, and 6 bases stayed unmatched. CDR1 SNHLY and CDR2 FYNNEI come from the germline V gene. The CDR3 nucleotides read TGTGCCAGCAGGGGAGACAGGGGCCCCTACAATGAGCAGTTCTTC. It translates to CASRGDRGPYNEQFF.

This chain links TRBV10-3 with TRBJ2-7, with 9 nucleotides matching TRBD1. CDR3 size: 14 residues. Germline trimming cut 5 bases from V and 1 base from J; bases unmatched to any gene: 3. Germline CDR1 is ENHRY and CDR2 is SYGVKD. The CDR3 loop is CAISTGGRSYEQYF. CDR3 bases: TGTGCCATCAGTACAGGGGGCAGGTCCTACGAGCAGTACTTC.

This sequence joins TRBV5-6 and TRBJ2-1; possibly TRBD1 for D (6 bases). The germline V and J ends were trimmed by 2 bases and 0 bases, with 15 bases remaining between them. This CDR3 has 17 residues. Germline V gene sequence: CDR1 SGHDT, CDR2 YYEEEE. Here the CDR3 reads CASSFYTGHLSYNEQFF. The CDR3, as DNA: TGTGCCAGCAGCTTCTATACGGGACATCTCTCCTACAATGAGCAGTTCTTC.

The chain carries TRBV4-1 and TRBJ1-2; 9 nucleotides match TRBD1. In germline, CDR1 is MGHRA, CDR2 YSYEKL. CDR3 length: 14 amino acids. The V gene end was trimmed by 4 bases and the J gene end by 7 bases; junction bases not matched to a gene: 7. As DNA, the CDR3 is TGCGCCAGCAGCCCGACAGGGGGATATTTTGGCTACACCTTC. Encoded protein: CASSPTGGYFGYTF.